The 21 T cell receptor beta chains below all came from one sample that was sequenced in a study of shared clonotypes between healthy human individuals. Clones were sequenced by immunoSEQ multiplex PCR, and TCRdb holds only the in-frame ones, with some missing. The sample includes some 510,000 clones, approximately 85% of them seen just once. The source material was PBMCs. These TCRs come from a woman aged 40 to 50 in good health. Some clones in this sample may be carry-over from other donors' samples.

This clone was seen just once. The chain is built from TRBV11-2 and TRBJ2-5, with 9 bases fitting TRBD1. The CDR3 is 15 residues long. Trimming removed 5 bases from V and 2 bases from J; junction bases left unmatched: 6. Germline V gives CDR1 SGHAT, CDR2 FQNNGV. The CDR3 coding sequence is TGTGCCAGCAGCCTCCAGGGACAGGGACAAGAGACCCAGTACTTC. The encoded protein is CASSLQGQGQETQYF.

J is TRBJ2-1 and V is TRBV7-8; 11 nucleotides agree with TRBD2. J was trimmed by 2 bases and V by 5 bases; bases with no gene match: 2. The CDR3 is 15 amino acids. The germline CDR1 and CDR2 sequences are SGHVS and FQNEAQ. The CDR3 DNA is TGTGCCAGCAGCCCGGGACTAGCGGCCTACAATGAGCAGTTCTTC. This gives the protein CASSPGLAAYNEQFF.

This sequence joins TRBV28 and TRBJ2-7; 8 nucleotides agree with TRBD2. The CDR3 spans 14 residues. The ends lost 6 bases at V and 0 bases at J; junction bases unmatched: 4. CDR1 and CDR2 from the germline V gene are MDHEN and SYDVKM. DNA of the CDR3: TGTGCCAGCAGGAGCGGGAGCGCCTCCTACGAGCAGTACTTC. Its translation: CASRSGSASYEQYF.

The chain combines TRBV7-6 with TRBJ2-7, with D possibly being TRBD1 or TRBD2 (5 bases each). This CDR3 contains 14 residues. Germline V gene data show CDR1 as SGHVS and CDR2 as FNYEAQ. Trimming stripped 0 bases from V and 9 bases from J, with 15 bases between. The CDR3 DNA is TGTGCCAGCAGCTTAGCCGGGACCTCGGCCGGGCAGTACTTC. This translates into CASSLAGTSAGQYF.

The rearrangement links TRBV30 to TRBJ2-1, with D unclear. V shed 1 base and J shed 8 bases, with 6 bases lying between them. CDR1 GTSNPN and CDR2 SVGIG come from the germline V gene (reference sequence). The CDR3 covers 11 residues. CDR3 sequence (DNA): TGTGCCTGGAGTGCCCTCGATGAGCAGTTCTTC. Encoded protein: CAWSALDEQFF.

This clone was seen just once. This chain uses TRBV14 with TRBJ2-5, with TRBD1 as a possible D gene (6 bases). V was shortened by 4 bases and J by 4 bases, with 13 bases between the two germline ends. The CDR3 loop spans 14 amino acids. Germline-derived CDR1 and CDR2 are SGHDN and FVKESK. This chain's CDR3 is CASSLQGLGETQYF. DNA of the CDR3: TGTGCCAGCAGCCTCCAGGGGCTTGGAGAGACCCAGTACTTC.

The rearrangement links TRBV5-4 to TRBJ1-1; tentatively, D is TRBD1 (6 bases). The V end lost 4 bases, the J end lost 6 bases, and 16 bases lay between the germline ends. Germline V gene lookup returns CDR1 SGHNT and CDR2 YYREEE (reference sequence). This CDR3 contains 14 residues. The CDR3 here is CASSPRTERSEAFF. CDR3 nucleotide sequence: TGTGCCAGCAGCCCCCGGACAGAGAGGTCTGAAGCTTTCTTT.

CDR3: CASSSQAAGTEKLFF. The CDR3 coding sequence is TGTGCCAGCAGCTCACAGGCGGCCGGTACTGAAAAACTGTTTTTT. The rearrangement uses TRBV7-9 and TRBJ1-4; perhaps TRBD1 as D (5 bases). Germline loops: CDR1 SEHNR, CDR2 FQNEAQ (reference sequence). This CDR3 contains 15 residues. V lost 4 bases and J 7 bases, leaving 16 bases between the germline ends.

The V call is TRBV28, the J call TRBJ2-7; TRBD2 aligns across 8 bases. The germline gives CDR1 MDHEN, CDR2 SYDVKM. Losses at the gene ends were 3 bases for V and 6 bases for J; bases not matched to a gene: 10. The CDR3 consists of 15 residues. CDR3 coding DNA: TGTGCCAGCAGTTTGAGCAGCGGGAGTGGCTTCGAGCAGTACTTC. This gives the protein CASSLSSGSGFEQYF.

The chain carries TRBV28 and TRBJ2-7, with 12 bases fitting TRBD2. J gave up 2 bases and V 4 bases, and 6 bases lay outside the gene matches. Per germline, CDR1 MDHEN and CDR2 SYDVKM. The CDR3 spans 16 residues. CDR3 nucleotide sequence: TGTGCCAGCAGTTCGCCGGGACTAGCGGGTACCTACGAGCAGTACTTC. It specifies CASSSPGLAGTYEQYF.

This clone was recorded at least ten times. V and J are TRBV7-9 and TRBJ1-1; TRBD1 is a possible D gene (6 bases). CDR3 length equals 11 residues. Germline V CDR1 and CDR2: SEHNR, FQNEAQ (reference sequence). Trimming removed 0 bases from V and 10 bases from J, with 6 bases in between. CDR3 coding DNA: TGTGCCAGCAGCTTAGCGGGGGCAGCTTTCTTT. Its translation is CASSLAGAAFF.

The V and J genes are TRBV10-1 and TRBJ2-1; 9 bases line up with TRBD2. The length of the CDR3 is 14 residues. J gave up 2 bases and V 5 bases, and 1 base lay outside the gene matches. Germline CDR1 is WNHNN and CDR2 is SYGVQD (reference sequence). The DNA for the CDR3 is TGCGCCAGCAGTCCTAGCGGGGCCTACAATGAGCAGTTCTTC. Amino acid sequence: CASSPSGAYNEQFF.

The chain carries TRBV6-5 and TRBJ2-7; D unclear. CDR1 MNHEY and CDR2 SVGAGI come from the germline V gene. Between the trimmed V and J ends, which lost 2 bases and 4 bases, there was a span of 12 bases. CDR3 size: 14 residues. Here the CDR3 reads CASSYVGESYEQYF. CDR3 sequence (DNA): TGTGCCAGCAGTTACGTGGGCGAATCGTACGAGCAGTACTTC.

The rearrangement links TRBV5-6 to TRBJ1-1; possibly TRBD1 for D (6 bases). CDR1 and CDR2 from the germline V gene are SGHDT and YYEEEE. With 6 bases removed from V and 3 bases from J, the gap between germline ends came to 15 bases. The CDR3 has 14 amino acids. CDR3 amino acids: CASISYGGHTEAFF. In DNA form, the CDR3 reads TGTGCCAGCATTTCGTACGGGGGGCACACTGAAGCTTTCTTT.

The rearrangement links TRBV27 to TRBJ2-3; TRBD1 might be the D (6 bases). In germline, CDR1 is MNHEY, CDR2 SMNVEV (reference sequence). The V and J ends lost 6 bases and 0 bases respectively, with 19 bases between them. The CDR3 length is 17 residues. The CDR3 sequence is CASSSRTRGASTDTQYF. CDR3 nucleotide sequence: TGTGCCAGCAGCTCTCGAACCAGGGGCGCTAGCACAGATACGCAGTATTTT.

V usage is TRBV4-1 and J usage is TRBJ2-1; 7 positions match TRBD2. V gave up 0 bases and J gave up 7 bases; unmatched junction bases: 6. This CDR3 region has 15 residues. Per the germline V gene, CDR1 is MGHRA and CDR2 is YSYEKL. CDR3 residues: CASSQERESWNEQFF. The CDR3, as DNA: TGCGCCAGCAGCCAAGAGCGGGAGTCGTGGAATGAGCAGTTCTTC.

The rearrangement joins TRBV28 to TRBJ2-7, with 10 nucleotides matching TRBD1. Germline lookup yields CDR1 MDHEN and CDR2 SYDVKM. V was pared by 4 bases and J by 1 base, with 7 bases of the junction left unmatched. The CDR3 totals 16 residues. The CDR3: CASSWALGQGSYEQYF. CDR3 nucleotide sequence: TGTGCCAGCAGTTGGGCCCTGGGACAGGGGTCCTACGAGCAGTACTTC. Combining the CDR3 with reference TRBV28 and TRBJ2-7 gives the whole variable domain DVKVTQSSRYLVKRTGEKVFLECVQDMDHENMFWYRQDPGLGLRLIYFSYDVKMKEKGDIPEGYSVSREKKERFSLILESASTNQTSMYLCASSWALGQGSYEQYFGPGTRLTVT.

V is TRBV5-4 and J is TRBJ2-6; no clear D gene. The length of the CDR3 is 17 residues. V dropped 5 bases and J dropped 0 bases, with 15 bases sitting between them. Germline CDR1 reads SGHNT; CDR2 reads YYREEE (reference sequence). This CDR3 is CASRTNRIRSGANVLTF. CDR3 nucleotides: TGTGCCAGCAGAACGAATCGAATCCGCTCTGGGGCCAACGTCCTGACTTTC.

This clone was seen once. The V call is TRBV6-6, the J call TRBJ2-3; possibly TRBD2 for D (6 bases). Germline V gene sequence: CDR1 MNHNY, CDR2 SVGAGI (reference sequence). The V end was cut by 6 bases, the J end by 0 bases, with 16 bases between. There are 16 residues in the CDR3. CDR3 DNA: TGTGCCAGCAGCCGGAAGCGGGCCTCTAGCACAGATACGCAGTATTTT. Translated, it gives CASSRKRASSTDTQYF.

The rearrangement links TRBV14 to TRBJ2-5, with 11 bases fitting TRBD2. J was trimmed by 5 bases and V by 1 base; bases with no gene match: 3. The CDR3 totals 15 residues. Looked up from germline, CDR1 is SGHDN and CDR2 is FVKESK. The CDR3 reads CASSQALAGVETQYF. The CDR3 coding sequence is TGTGCCAGCAGCCAAGCACTAGCGGGAGTGGAGACCCAGTACTTC.

V usage is TRBV30 and J usage is TRBJ2-7; D is perhaps TRBD1 (6 bases). Trimming left V 2 bases short and J 4 bases short, with 21 bases between. The CDR3 covers 16 residues. The germline CDR1 and CDR2 sequences are GTSNPN and SVGIG (reference sequence). CDR3 in amino acids: CAWSTQQGSPRYEQYF. The DNA of the CDR3 is TGTGCCTGGAGTACCCAACAGGGTTCCCCAAGATACGAGCAGTACTTC.